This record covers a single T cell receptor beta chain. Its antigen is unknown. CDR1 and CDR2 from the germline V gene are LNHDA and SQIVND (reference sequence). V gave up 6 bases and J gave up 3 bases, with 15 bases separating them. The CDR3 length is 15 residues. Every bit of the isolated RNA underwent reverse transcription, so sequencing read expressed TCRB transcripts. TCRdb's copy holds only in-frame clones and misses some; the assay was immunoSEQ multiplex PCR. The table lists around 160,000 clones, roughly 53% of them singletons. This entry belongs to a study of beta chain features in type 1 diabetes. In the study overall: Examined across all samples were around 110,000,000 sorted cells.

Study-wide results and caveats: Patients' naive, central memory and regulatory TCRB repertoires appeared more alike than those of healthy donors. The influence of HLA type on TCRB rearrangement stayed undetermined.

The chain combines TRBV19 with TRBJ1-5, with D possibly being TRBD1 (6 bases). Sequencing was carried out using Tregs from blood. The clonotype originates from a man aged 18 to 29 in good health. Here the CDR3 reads CASRQNRVVNQPQHF. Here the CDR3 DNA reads TGTGCCAGTAGGCAAAACAGGGTAGTCAATCAGCCCCAGCATTTT.